What follows are 24 T cell receptor beta chains derived from one specimen sequenced in a study of CD8+ T cells in alopecia areata. The sequencing template was cDNA reverse transcribed from extracted RNA. Only in-frame clones appear in the TCRdb table, and some are missing; sequencing was by immunoSEQ multiplex PCR. The table records 110,000 to 150,000 clones, around 83% of them present only once. Treatment described: oral pan-JAK inhibitor, 5-10 mg twice daily. Source: CD8+ T cells sorted from blood, taken at week 4, from a patient treated with tofacitinib. Source of these receptors: a human donor with alopecia areata.

The chain uses TRBV25-1 and TRBJ1-2; TRBD1 might be the D (6 bases). The V end lost 7 bases, the J end lost 7 bases, and 10 bases lay between the germline ends. CDR3 length equals 11 residues. Germline V gene data show CDR1 as MGHDK and CDR2 as SYGVNS. The CDR3 spells CASNTGSGYTF. The CDR3 bases are TGTGCCAGCAATACAGGGAGTGGCTACACCTTC.

On this clone itself: The sample contains more than one DNA sequence encoding this CDR3. The gene calls are TRBV30 and TRBJ2-1; TRBD1 or TRBD2 may be the D gene (5 bases each). Germline-derived CDR1 and CDR2 are GTSNPN and SVGIG (reference sequence). CDR3 size: 14 residues. Trimming removed 1 base at V and 0 bases at J, with 7 bases between. The CDR3 sequence is CAWSGGSSYNEQFF. The CDR3 region has the DNA TGTGCCTGGAGTGGGGGGAGCTCCTACAATGAGCAGTTCTTC.

This sequence joins TRBV27 and TRBJ2-2; perhaps TRBD1 as D (5 bases). Germline CDR1 is MNHEY and CDR2 is SMNVEV (reference sequence). This CDR3 is built from 16 residues. Trimming shortened V by 6 bases and J by 7 bases, and 21 bases separated the two germline ends. The CDR3 protein is CASSPQWRHRGGELFF. Written as DNA, the CDR3 is TGTGCCAGCAGCCCCCAATGGCGACATAGGGGCGGGGAGCTGTTTTTT.

V and J are TRBV19 and TRBJ1-1, with D possibly matching TRBD1 (5 bases). The V and J ends lost 10 bases and 3 bases respectively, with 15 bases between them. Germline CDR1 and CDR2: LNHDA and SQIVND (reference sequence). There are 13 residues in the CDR3. CDR3 DNA sequence: TGTGCCACCCTTGCCCCGGGGGACACTGAAGCTTTCTTT. Protein product: CATLAPGDTEAFF.

The J gene is TRBJ1-3, the V gene TRBV27, with a weak D call TRBD1 (6 bases). From germline, CDR1 is MNHEY and CDR2 SMNVEV (reference sequence). There are 15 residues in the CDR3. V lost 6 bases, J lost 0 bases, and 12 bases lay in between. The CDR3 DNA follows: TGTGCCAGCAGCCCGGGGGCCATCTCTGGAAACACCATATATTTT. It is translated as CASSPGAISGNTIYF.

The CDR3 DNA reads as TGCAGCGTCTCCGGGCCACGGAGTCATGAGCAGTTCTTC. Protein: CSVSGPRSHEQFF. The rearrangement uses TRBV29-1 and TRBJ2-1; D gene uncertain. From germline, CDR1 is SQVTM and CDR2 ANQGSEA. This CDR3 has 13 amino acids. Trimming pared 6 bases from V and 8 bases from J, leaving 17 bases between.

Turning to this clone: One junction end does not reproduce the germline sequence, and a read error may be involved. The rearrangement joins TRBV5-1 to TRBJ2-7; D might be TRBD1 or TRBD2, each matching 5 bases. The CDR3 runs 14 residues. Germline V gene sequence: CDR1 SGHRS, CDR2 YFSETQ. CDR3 nucleotide sequence: TGCGCCAGCGGCTTTGGGGACCCGTACTACGAGCAGTACTTC. Amino acid sequence: CASGFGDPYYEQYF.

This clone was counted once. CDR3 bases: TGTGCCTGGAGCTTCCTAGCTGCCGGGGAGCTGTTTTTT. Residues: CAWSFLAAGELFF. The rearrangement uses TRBV30 and TRBJ2-2; TRBD2 is a possible D gene (5 bases). Per the germline V gene, CDR1 is GTSNPN and CDR2 is SVGIG (reference sequence). Trimming pared 3 bases from V and 6 bases from J, leaving 11 bases between. The CDR3 covers 13 residues.

In this sample, this clone turned up a few times. The gene calls are TRBV19 and TRBJ2-1, with TRBD2 matching 8 bases. The V and J ends lost 11 bases and 0 bases, in that order; junction bases with no gene match: 9. CDR1 is LNHDA and CDR2 is SQIVND in the germline V gene (reference sequence). CDR3 length equals 15 residues. CDR3 sequence (DNA): TGTGCCTCTGGCGGGGGGATGGCCTCCTACAATGAGCAGTTCTTC. Amino acids: CASGGGMASYNEQFF.

V is TRBV5-1 and J is TRBJ2-7; TRBD1 might be the D (6 bases). Trimming pared 7 bases from V and 2 bases from J, leaving 13 bases between. The CDR3 is 13 residues long. Germline CDR1 SGHRS, CDR2 YFSETQ. In nucleotides, the CDR3 is TGCGCCAGCCAGGGGCAGTTCACCTACGAGCAGTACTTC. Protein product: CASQGQFTYEQYF.

This clone has a single count. This chain links TRBV4-1 with TRBJ2-3; 8 nucleotides agree with TRBD1. Germline V gene lookup returns CDR1 MGHRA and CDR2 YSYEKL. J lost 8 bases, V lost 4 bases, and 8 bases had no gene match. CDR3 length: 14 amino acids. The chain's CDR3 is CASSPTGAGGTQYF. CDR3 DNA: TGCGCCAGCAGCCCGACAGGGGCCGGGGGTACGCAGTATTTT.

V gene TRBV7-2 combines with J gene TRBJ2-1; unclear D gene. The CDR3 has 13 residues. V was pared by 2 bases and J by 5 bases, with 7 bases between. From germline, CDR1 is SGHTA and CDR2 FQGNSA. The CDR3 sequence is CASSLQEHNEQFF. DNA of the CDR3: TGTGCCAGCAGCTTACAGGAACACAATGAGCAGTTCTTC.

The rearrangement links TRBV7-8 to TRBJ2-2; maybe TRBD1 (5 bases). This CDR3 has 18 residues. CDR1 SGHVS and CDR2 FQNEAQ come from the germline V gene. V lost 3 bases, J lost 0 bases, and 17 bases lay in between. CDR3 amino acids: CASSLGLWGSTNTGELFF. The CDR3 DNA sequence: TGTGCCAGCAGCTTGGGGCTTTGGGGATCCACGAACACCGGGGAGCTGTTTTTT.

This rearrangement joins TRBV5-6 to TRBJ2-3; 7 nucleotides match TRBD2. The CDR3 length is 15 residues. CDR1 is SGHDT and CDR2 is YYEEEE in the germline V gene. V trimming: 1 base; J trimming: 2 bases; junction bases outside the gene matches: 4. This chain's CDR3 is CASSLSSGATDTQYF. The CDR3 bases are TGTGCCAGCAGCTTGTCCAGCGGGGCCACAGATACGCAGTATTTT.

The chain joins TRBV6-6 to TRBJ2-3; 7 nucleotides agree with TRBD1. The CDR3 length is 15 residues. Germline assignment: CDR1 MNHNY and CDR2 SVGAGI (reference sequence). The V gene end was trimmed by 2 bases and the J gene end by 4 bases; junction bases not matched to a gene: 6. The chain's CDR3 is CASSYTDRVSDTQYF. In nucleotides, the CDR3 is TGTGCCAGCAGTTACACTGACAGGGTCTCAGATACGCAGTATTTT.

The chain employs TRBV21-1 and TRBJ2-1. TRBV21-1 is an annotated pseudogene. The CDR3 totals 14 residues. The CDR3 loop reads CASSYRDSYNEQFF. For the CDR3, the DNA is TGTGCCAGCAGTTACAGGGACTCATACAATGAGCAGTTCTTC.

This clone was counted a few times. The rearrangement uses TRBV2 and TRBJ2-6, with D possibly matching TRBD2 (6 bases). Trimming shortened V by 6 bases and J by 0 bases, and 9 bases separated the two germline ends. Germline-derived CDR1 and CDR2 are SNHLY and FYNNEI. The CDR3 totals 15 residues. CDR3 in DNA: TGTGCCAGCAGAGGGCGGGACTCTGGGGCCAACGTCCTGACTTTC. Translation gives CASRGRDSGANVLTF.

V usage is TRBV7-3 and J usage is TRBJ2-1; 13 nucleotides line up with TRBD2. CDR3 length: 17 residues. Trimming cost V 3 bases and J 6 bases; bases outside gene matches: 8. The germline V gene has CDR1 SGHTA and CDR2 FQGTGA. The CDR3 DNA follows: TGTGCCAGCAGCTTCCAGACTAGCGGGGGGATCTTCAATGAGCAGTTCTTC. This encodes CASSFQTSGGIFNEQFF. Complete variable domain (other parts from reference TRBV7-3 and TRBJ2-1): GAGVSQTPSNKVTEKGKYVELRCDPISGHTALYWYRQSLGQGPEFLIYFQGTGAADDSGLPNDRFFAVRPEGSVSTLKIQRTERGDSAVYLCASSFQTSGGIFNEQFFGPGTRLTVL.

This clone was observed a few times. The V call is TRBV29-1, the J call TRBJ2-5; 8 bases line up with TRBD2. The CDR3 has 17 amino acids. J gave up 5 bases and V 5 bases, and 19 bases lay outside the gene matches. Germline loops: CDR1 SQVTM, CDR2 ANQGSEA. CDR3 sequence (DNA): TGCAGCGTTCGATATTCCGTCAGCGGGAGCGGCGGGGAGACCCAGTACTTC. The encoded protein is CSVRYSVSGSGGETQYF.

The V gene is TRBV18, the J gene TRBJ2-1, with D tentatively TRBD1 or TRBD2 (5 bases each). V was trimmed by 5 bases and J by 3 bases, leaving 20 bases between them. CDR1 and CDR2 from the germline V gene are KGHSH and LQKENI. The CDR3 runs to 17 residues. CDR3 in amino acids: CASSTEPQGVYYNEQFF. CDR3 coding DNA: TGTGCCAGCTCAACCGAACCGCAGGGAGTCTACTACAATGAGCAGTTCTTC.

This chain joins TRBV11-2 and TRBJ2-7; no clear D. The V gene's germline CDR1 is SGHAT and CDR2 FQNNGV. The CDR3 loop spans 14 amino acids. Trimming removed 0 bases from V and 3 bases from J, with 9 bases in between. CDR3 amino acids: CASSLDPAYYEQYF. The CDR3 nucleotides read TGTGCCAGCAGCTTAGATCCAGCCTACTACGAGCAGTACTTC.

This clone was detected once. The CDR3 region is CASSFLRTGGFIDEQFF. The CDR3 DNA reads TGTGCCAGCAGTTTTCTAAGAACAGGGGGATTTATTGATGAGCAGTTCTTC. The chain is built from TRBV27 and TRBJ2-1; 8 bases are shared with TRBD1. V trimming: 3 bases; J trimming: 8 bases; junction bases outside the gene matches: 15. Germline CDR1 reads MNHEY; CDR2 reads SMNVEV (reference sequence). The CDR3 spans 17 residues.

The chain links TRBV9 to TRBJ2-4; 8 bases are shared with TRBD2. The ends lost 4 bases at V and 13 bases at J; junction bases unmatched: 13. The length of the CDR3 is 14 residues. The germline V gene encodes CDR1 SGDLS and CDR2 YYNGEE. As DNA, the CDR3 is TGTGCCAGCAGCCTCGACCTGGGAGCGGGAGAACAGTACTTC. It is translated as CASSLDLGAGEQYF.

CDR3 nucleotide sequence: TGCGCCAGCAGCCAATACAGCAGCTACGAGCAGTACTTC. Its translation is CASSQYSSYEQYF. V usage is TRBV4-1 and J usage is TRBJ2-7; D gene ambiguous. CDR1 and CDR2 from the germline V gene are MGHRA and YSYEKL. V lost 2 bases and J 3 bases, leaving 8 bases between the germline ends. The CDR3 loop spans 13 amino acids.